This T cell receptor beta chain was captured by sequencing in a study of CD8 T cells in ankylosing spondylitis. General study findings and limits: About eight highly homologous variants made up a TCR beta motif that seemed to typify ankylosing spondylitis blood. Relatively scarce in peripheral blood, disease-linked clones were CD8+. Some motif variants had been reported before (in reactive arthritis synovial fluid and blood).

TCRdb redid the calling of the 5' RACE reads with MiXCR, one entry per CDR3 protein. The sample includes under 250,000 distinct CDR3 sequences, approximately 24% seen only once; the top ten take less than 8.5%. There are many counts of this clonotype. Its target is not known. The CDR3 has 13 residues. J lost 14 bases, V lost 6 bases, and 7 bases had no gene match. This clonotype originated in a male donor with ankylosing spondylitis or in good health (not recorded which). The sample comprised blood, either unsorted or a sorted T cell fraction (not recorded which). The chain joins TRBV12-3 or TRBV12-4 to TRBJ2-1; 13 positions match TRBD2. The CDR3 nucleotides read TGTGCCAGCAGGCCACTAGCGGGGGGGGGTGAGTTCTTC. Protein: CASRPLAGGGEFF.